These T cell receptor beta chains were read from a single sample in a study of OX40 agonist ivuxolimab in advanced cancers. Assay used: immunoSEQ multiplex PCR; TCRdb lists only in-frame clones, some missing. This sample yields over 65,000 clones, of which roughly 90% are seen a single time; approximately 0.5% belongs to the top ten. The source material was CD4+ or CD8+ T cells sorted from blood, sampled in a trial of the OX40 agonist ivuxolimab. The receptors shown here come from an adult with an advanced solid tumor such as melanoma, head and neck, liver or kidney cancer. CDR3s include the opening cysteine and the closing phenylalanine or tryptophan. D genes are given only for firm matches. Size is stated for part of the rows, as once, few or many counts, or as a class when the clone is expanded.

V gene	J gene	D gene	clone size	CDR3 DNA	CDR3 protein
TRBV9	TRBJ1-2	-	-	TGTGCCAGCAGCCCCGGGAACTATGGCTACACCTTC	CASSPGNYGYTF
TRBV7-2	TRBJ2-4	-	-	TGTGCCAGCAGCTTAGGGCTGGGGGTGATAGTGGGAAACATTCAGTACTTC	CASSLGLGVIVGNIQYF
TRBV28	TRBJ2-1	TRBD1	-	TGTGCCAGCAGCCCGCCGGGACAGGGCTACAATGAGCAGTTCTTC	CASSPPGQGYNEQFF
TRBV7-9	TRBJ2-1	TRBD2	-	TGTGCCAGCAGCTCCGGTGTTTTCAGCGGGAGGTTATACAATGAGCAGTTCTTC	CASSSGVFSGRLYNEQFF
TRBV7-3	TRBJ1-1	TRBD1	once	TGTGCCAGCAGCTCCAGGGACAGGGAGGAAACTGAAGCTTTCTTT	CASSSRDREETEAFF
TRBV28	TRBJ2-3	TRBD1	once	TGTGCCAGCAGTACACAGGGGGCAGGAACAGATACGCAGTATTTT	CASSTQGAGTDTQYF
TRBV13	TRBJ2-7	-	-	TGTGCCAGCAGCCCGTCGTTAGTGGGGAGAGACGAGCAGTACTTC	CASSPSLVGRDEQYF
TRBV7-3	TRBJ2-1	-	-	TGTGCCAGCAGCTTTCAAGCGATAAACAATGAGCAGTTCTTC	CASSFQAINNEQFF
TRBV7-3	TRBJ2-5	TRBD2	-	TGTGCCAGCAGCCCGACTAGCGGGCATAATCAAGAGACCCAGTACTTC	CASSPTSGHNQETQYF
TRBV11-2	TRBJ1-2	-	-	TGTGCCAGCAGCTCGGACGGCGTAGGGTATGGCTACACCTTC	CASSSDGVGYGYTF
TRBV5-1	TRBJ2-5	TRBD2	-	TGCGCCAGCAGCTTAGGACTAGCGGGAGGTGCTTCAGAGGAGACCCAGTACTTC	CASSLGLAGGASEETQYF
TRBV5-1	TRBJ2-7	-	-	TGCGCCAGCAGCTCCCCGACTTCTCCCTACGAGCAGTACTTC	CASSSPTSPYEQYF
TRBV18	TRBJ2-7	-	-	TGTGCCACTTCATTAAGTGCCACCTACGAGCAGTACTTC	CATSLSATYEQYF
TRBV11-2	TRBJ2-7	TRBD2	-	TGTGCCAGCAGCTTATTAGGACTAGCGGGTATCTACGAGCAGTACTTC	CASSLLGLAGIYEQYF
TRBV21-1	TRBJ2-7	-	-	TGTGCCAGCCCGAATCAATGGTACTTC	CASPNQWYF
TRBV7-2	TRBJ1-2	-	-	TGTGCCAGCAGCTTAGCGGGGGGGCGATGGGGCTACACCTTC	CASSLAGGRWGYTF
TRBV7-9	TRBJ1-5	-	-	TGTGCCAGCAGTTTCGACACTAGCAATCAGCCCCAGCATTTT	CASSFDTSNQPQHF
TRBV7-8	TRBJ2-1	TRBD2	-	TGTGCCAGCAGCCCCTCCCGACTAGCGGGGAGCTCCTACAATGAGCAGTTCTTC	CASSPSRLAGSSYNEQFF
TRBV27	TRBJ1-2	TRBD1	-	TGTGCCAGCAGTTCCTACCCGACAGGGGACTATGGCTACACCTTC	CASSSYPTGDYGYTF
TRBV27	TRBJ2-3	-	-	TGTGCCAGCAGTGGTCAGGTCGGTACGCAGTATTTT	CASSGQVGTQYF
TRBV10-3	TRBJ1-2	TRBD1	-	TGTGCCATCGGAGGGGCGACAGGGCGTTCCTATGGCTACACCTTC	CAIGGATGRSYGYTF
TRBV7-8	TRBJ2-2	-	once	TGTGCCAGCAGGAACGGACGGGCCGCGAACACCGGGGAGCTGTTTTTT	CASRNGRAANTGELFF
TRBV6-5	TRBJ2-1	TRBD2	-	TGTGCCAGCAGTTACGAGACTAGCGGGGACAATGAGCAGTTCTTC	CASSYETSGDNEQFF
TRBV2	TRBJ1-5	-	-	TGTGCCAGCAGTGATATTGTGTCGGGGTACAATCAGCCCCAGCATTTT	CASSDIVSGYNQPQHF
TRBV7-2	TRBJ2-1	TRBD2	-	TGTGCCAGCAGCTTTTCGGGCCTAGCGGGAGAGGGGGGTTACAATGAGCAGTTCTTC	CASSFSGLAGEGGYNEQFF
TRBV5-4	TRBJ1-2	TRBD1	-	TGTGCCAGCAGTTCAGGGGGGTTCTATGGCTACACCTTC	CASSSGGFYGYTF
TRBV4-2	TRBJ2-7	-	-	TGTGCCAGCAGACCCCCCGTCCGAACAGGGAACTCCTACGAGCAGTACTTC	CASRPPVRTGNSYEQYF
TRBV4-2	TRBJ2-2	-	once	TGTGCCAGCAGCCCGAATCCAACCGGGGAGCTGTTTTTT	CASSPNPTGELFF
TRBV29-1	TRBJ2-7	-	-	TGCAGCGTTGTAGCCCGGACTCGATACGAGCAGTACTTC	CSVVARTRYEQYF
TRBV29-1	TRBJ2-1	TRBD1	-	TGCAGCGTTGCCGGGACAGCCAATGAGCAGTTCTTC	CSVAGTANEQFF
TRBV9	TRBJ2-1	-	once	TGTGCCAGCAGCGTAAAGGGCAGAGAGCAGTTCTTC	CASSVKGREQFF
TRBV6-4	TRBJ2-1	TRBD2	-	TGTGCCAGCAGTCGTATAGCGGGAGTCGATGAGCAGTTCTTC	CASSRIAGVDEQFF
TRBV28	TRBJ2-1	TRBD2	-	TGTGCCAGCAGGCCCGCGGGAGGGCCGTGGAATGAGCAGTTCTTC	CASRPAGGPWNEQFF
TRBV9	TRBJ2-1	-	few	TGTGCCAGCAGCGGTAGGGGGGGACACAATGAGCAGTTCTTC	CASSGRGGHNEQFF
TRBV6-1	TRBJ1-4	-	-	TGTGCCAGCAGTGAAATCCCAGGGGCGGGGAATGAAAAACTGTTTTTT	CASSEIPGAGNEKLFF
TRBV30	TRBJ2-3	TRBD1	-	TGTGCCTACCGGGACAGGGTAGTAGATACGCAGTATTTT	CAYRDRVVDTQYF
TRBV5-1	TRBJ2-7	-	-	TGCGCCAGCAGCTTGTCAAGCACGGGGACCTACGAGCAGTACTTC	CASSLSSTGTYEQYF
TRBV9	TRBJ2-7	TRBD1	-	TGTGCCAGCAGGACGCCGGGACAGGGTGCCTACGAGCAGTACTTC	CASRTPGQGAYEQYF
TRBV21-1	TRBJ1-1	-	-	TGTGCCAGCAGAACCGAGGGGCCTGAGACCACTGAAGCTTTCTTT	CASRTEGPETTEAFF
TRBV5-1	TRBJ1-2	-	-	TGCGCCAGCAGCTTGGCGGCAGCGCAGATGGGTGGCTACACCTTC	CASSLAAAQMGGYTF
TRBV7-2	TRBJ2-7	-	-	TGTGCCAGCAGCGTACAGGGCTCATTTTCCTACGAGCAGTACTTC	CASSVQGSFSYEQYF
TRBV7-7	TRBJ2-5	-	-	TGTGCTAGCAGCAAAGGAGGGTTTGGGGAGACCCAGTACTTC	CASSKGGFGETQYF
TRBV7-6	TRBJ2-7	TRBD1	-	TGTGCCAGCAGCCCCGACGGACAGGGGGACTACGAGCAGTACTTC	CASSPDGQGDYEQYF
TRBV19	TRBJ1-3	-	-	TGTGCCAGTAGTACCGACCGGGACTCGGGAAACACCATATATTTT	CASSTDRDSGNTIYF
TRBV11-2	TRBJ2-1	TRBD1	-	TGTGCCAGCAGCTTCACGGGACAGGCCTACAATGAGCAGTTCTTC	CASSFTGQAYNEQFF